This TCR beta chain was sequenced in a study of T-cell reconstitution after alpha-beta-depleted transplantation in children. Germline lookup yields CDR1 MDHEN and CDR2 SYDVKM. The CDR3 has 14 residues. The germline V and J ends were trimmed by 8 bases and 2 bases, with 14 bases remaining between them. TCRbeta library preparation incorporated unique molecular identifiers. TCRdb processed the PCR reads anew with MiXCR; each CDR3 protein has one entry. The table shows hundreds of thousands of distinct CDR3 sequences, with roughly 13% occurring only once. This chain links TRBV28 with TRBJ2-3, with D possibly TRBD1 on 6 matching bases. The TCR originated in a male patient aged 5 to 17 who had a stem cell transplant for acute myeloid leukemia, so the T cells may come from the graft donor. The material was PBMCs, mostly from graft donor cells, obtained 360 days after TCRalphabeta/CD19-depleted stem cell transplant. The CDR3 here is CASQGWGYTDTQYF. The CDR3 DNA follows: TGTGCCAGCCAGGGGTGGGGATACACAGATACGCAGTATTTT.